This record covers a single T cell receptor beta chain. These data are taken from a study of control samples from healthy donors and cancer patients. Germline-derived CDR1 and CDR2 are SNHLY and FYNNEI. V gave up 10 bases and J gave up 4 bases, with 16 bases separating them. The CDR3 covers 13 residues. TCRdb keeps only in-frame clones here, not all; method: immunoSEQ multiplex PCR. The repertoire has around 80,000 clones, 91% of them found once; the top ten carry approximately 15%. The chain recombines TRBV2 with TRBJ1-2; D is perhaps TRBD1 (6 bases). The receptor comes from a man aged 50-60 years in good health. The sample taken for sequencing was blood. The CDR3: CATQRGGGYGYTF. The CDR3 region has the DNA TGTGCCACACAGAGGGGGGGCGGCTATGGCTACACCTTC.